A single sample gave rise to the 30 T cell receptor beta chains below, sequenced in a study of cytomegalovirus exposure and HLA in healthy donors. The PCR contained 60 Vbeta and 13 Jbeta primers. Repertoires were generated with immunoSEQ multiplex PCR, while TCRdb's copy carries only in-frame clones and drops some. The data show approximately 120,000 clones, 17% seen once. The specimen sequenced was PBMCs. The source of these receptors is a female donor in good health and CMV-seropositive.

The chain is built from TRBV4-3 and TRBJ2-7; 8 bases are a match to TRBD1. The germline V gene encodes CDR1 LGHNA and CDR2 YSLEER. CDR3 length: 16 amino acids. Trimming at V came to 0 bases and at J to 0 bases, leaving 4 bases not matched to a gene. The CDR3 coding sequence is TGCGCCAGCAGCCAAGATCGGACAGGGTCCTCCTACGAGCAGTACTTC. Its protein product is CASSQDRTGSSYEQYF.

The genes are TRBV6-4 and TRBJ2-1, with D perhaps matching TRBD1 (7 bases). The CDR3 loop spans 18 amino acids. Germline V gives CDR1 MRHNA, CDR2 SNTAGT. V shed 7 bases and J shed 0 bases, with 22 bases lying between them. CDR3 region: CASNLEGAAFGSYNEQFF. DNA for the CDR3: TGTGCCAGCAACCTGGAGGGGGCGGCCTTCGGCTCCTACAATGAGCAGTTCTTC.

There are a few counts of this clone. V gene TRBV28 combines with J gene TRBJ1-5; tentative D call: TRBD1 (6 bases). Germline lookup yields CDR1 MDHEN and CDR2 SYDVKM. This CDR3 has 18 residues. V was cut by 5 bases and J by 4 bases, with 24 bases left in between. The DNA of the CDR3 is TGTGCCAGCAGTCACTACCGGGACATAAGGGTGATAAATCAGCCCCAGCATTTT. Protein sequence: CASSHYRDIRVINQPQHF.

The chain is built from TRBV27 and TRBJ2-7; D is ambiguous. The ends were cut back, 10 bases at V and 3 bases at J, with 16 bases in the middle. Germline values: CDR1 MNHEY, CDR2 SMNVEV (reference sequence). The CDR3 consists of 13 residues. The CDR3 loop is CATKPSLFYEQYF. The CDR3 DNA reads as TGTGCCACCAAGCCTTCGTTGTTCTACGAGCAGTACTTC.

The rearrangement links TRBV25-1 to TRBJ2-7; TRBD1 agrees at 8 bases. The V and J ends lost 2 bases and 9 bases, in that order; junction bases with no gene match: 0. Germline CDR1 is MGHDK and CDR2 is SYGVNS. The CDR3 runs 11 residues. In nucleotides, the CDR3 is TGTGCCAGCAGTGAAACAGGGGGGCAGTACTTC. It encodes CASSETGGQYF.

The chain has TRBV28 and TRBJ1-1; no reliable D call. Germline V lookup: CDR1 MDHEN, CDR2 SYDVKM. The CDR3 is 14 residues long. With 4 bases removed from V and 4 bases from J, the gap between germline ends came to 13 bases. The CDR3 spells CASSSPVEATEAFF. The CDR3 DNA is TGTGCCAGCAGTTCTCCGGTGGAGGCCACTGAAGCTTTCTTT. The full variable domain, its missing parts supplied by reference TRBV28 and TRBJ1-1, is DVKVTQSSRYLVKRTGEKVFLECVQDMDHENMFWYRQDPGLGLRLIYFSYDVKMKEKGDIPEGYSVSREKKERFSLILESASTNQTSMYLCASSSPVEATEAFFGQGTRLTVV.

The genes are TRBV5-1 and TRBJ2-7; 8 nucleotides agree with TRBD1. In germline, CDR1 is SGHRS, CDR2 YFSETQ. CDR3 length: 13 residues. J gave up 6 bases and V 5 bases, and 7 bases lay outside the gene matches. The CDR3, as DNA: TGCGCCAGCAGTTACCGGACAGGGCGCGAGCAGTACTTC. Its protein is CASSYRTGREQYF.

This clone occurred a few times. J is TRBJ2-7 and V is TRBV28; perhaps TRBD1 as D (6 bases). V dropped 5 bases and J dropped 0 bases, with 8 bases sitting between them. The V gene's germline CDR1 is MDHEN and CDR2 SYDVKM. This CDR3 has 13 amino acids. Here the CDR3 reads CASSRGISYEQYF. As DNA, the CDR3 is TGTGCCAGCAGTAGGGGGATCTCCTACGAGCAGTACTTC.

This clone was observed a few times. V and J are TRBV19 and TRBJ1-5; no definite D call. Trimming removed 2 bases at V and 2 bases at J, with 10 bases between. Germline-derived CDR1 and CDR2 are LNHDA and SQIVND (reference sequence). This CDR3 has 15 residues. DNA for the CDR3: TGTGCCAGTAGTATAATACCGGGTGGCAATCAGCCCCAGCATTTT. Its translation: CASSIIPGGNQPQHF. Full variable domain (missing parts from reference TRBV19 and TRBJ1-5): DGGITQSPKYLFRKEGQNVTLSCEQNLNHDAMYWYRQDPGQGLRLIYYSQIVNDFQKGDIAEGYSVSREKKESFPLTVTSAQKNPTAFYLCASSIIPGGNQPQHFGDGTRLSIL.

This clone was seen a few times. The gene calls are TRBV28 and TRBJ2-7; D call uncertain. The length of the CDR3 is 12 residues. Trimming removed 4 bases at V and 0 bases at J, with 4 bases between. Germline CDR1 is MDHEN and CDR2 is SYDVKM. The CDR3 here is CASSSLSYEQYF. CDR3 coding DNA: TGTGCCAGCAGTTCCCTCTCCTACGAGCAGTACTTC.

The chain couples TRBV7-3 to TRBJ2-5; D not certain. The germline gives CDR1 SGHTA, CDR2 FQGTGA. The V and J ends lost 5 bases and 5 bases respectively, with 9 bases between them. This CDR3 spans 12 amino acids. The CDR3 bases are TGTGCCAGCAGCCCCCTCCAGGAGACCCAGTACTTC. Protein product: CASSPLQETQYF.

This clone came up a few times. CDR3: CASNLEQGADTQYF. The CDR3 nucleotides read TGTGCCAGCAACTTAGAACAGGGTGCGGATACGCAGTATTTT. The genes are TRBV28 and TRBJ2-3; maybe TRBD1 (6 bases). Germline V CDR1 and CDR2: MDHEN, SYDVKM. The CDR3 runs to 14 residues. V was clipped by 7 bases and J by 6 bases, with 17 bases between them.

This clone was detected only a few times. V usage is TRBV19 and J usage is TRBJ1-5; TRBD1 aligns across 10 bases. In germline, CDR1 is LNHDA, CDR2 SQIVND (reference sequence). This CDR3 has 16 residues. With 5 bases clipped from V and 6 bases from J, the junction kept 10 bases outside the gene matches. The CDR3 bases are TGTGCCAGTAGTGTACCGGGACAGGGGACGGGTCAGCCCCAGCATTTT. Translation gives CASSVPGQGTGQPQHF. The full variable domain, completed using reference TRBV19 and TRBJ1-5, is DGGITQSPKYLFRKEGQNVTLSCEQNLNHDAMYWYRQDPGQGLRLIYYSQIVNDFQKGDIAEGYSVSREKKESFPLTVTSAQKNPTAFYLCASSVPGQGTGQPQHFGDGTRLSIL.

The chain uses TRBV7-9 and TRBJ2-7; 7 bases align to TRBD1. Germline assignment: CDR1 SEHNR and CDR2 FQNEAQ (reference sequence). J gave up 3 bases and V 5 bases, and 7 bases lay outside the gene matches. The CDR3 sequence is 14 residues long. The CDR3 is CASSTETGYYEQYF. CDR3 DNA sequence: TGTGCCAGCAGCACGGAGACAGGGTACTACGAGCAGTACTTC. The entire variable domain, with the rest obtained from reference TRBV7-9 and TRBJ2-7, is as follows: DTGVSQNPRHKITKRGQNVTFRCDPISEHNRLYWYRQTLGQGPEFLTYFQNEAQLEKSRLLSDRFSAERPKGSFSTLEIQRTEQGDSAMYLCASSTETGYYEQYFGPGTRLTVT.

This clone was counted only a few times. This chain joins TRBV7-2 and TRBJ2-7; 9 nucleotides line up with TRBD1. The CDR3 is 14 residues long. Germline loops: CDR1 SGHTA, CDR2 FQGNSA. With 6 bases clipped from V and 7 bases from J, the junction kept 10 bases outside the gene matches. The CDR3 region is CASRNTGGSGEQYF. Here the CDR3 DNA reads TGTGCCAGCAGGAATACAGGGGGCTCTGGGGAGCAGTACTTC.

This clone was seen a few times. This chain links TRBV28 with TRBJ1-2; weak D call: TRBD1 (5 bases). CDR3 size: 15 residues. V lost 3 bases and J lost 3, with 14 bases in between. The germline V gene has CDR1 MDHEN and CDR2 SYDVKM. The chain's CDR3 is CASSFSTEIYYGYTF. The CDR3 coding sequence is TGTGCCAGCAGTTTCTCGACAGAGATTTACTATGGCTACACCTTC.

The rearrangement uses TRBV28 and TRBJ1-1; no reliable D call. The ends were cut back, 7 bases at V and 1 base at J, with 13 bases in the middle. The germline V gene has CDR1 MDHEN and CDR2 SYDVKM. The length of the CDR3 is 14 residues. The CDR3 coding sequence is TGTGCCAGCACGGGAGGGCAGCCGAACACTGAAGCTTTCTTT. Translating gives CASTGGQPNTEAFF.

CDR3 in amino acids: CASSSGGAGGQPQHF. The CDR3 nucleotides are TGTGCCAGCAGCTCTGGTGGGGCAGGGGGTCAGCCCCAGCATTTT. This rearrangement joins TRBV5-6 to TRBJ1-5; 7 positions match TRBD1. Trimming cost V 3 bases and J 6 bases; bases outside gene matches: 9. The CDR3 runs 15 residues. The germline CDR1 and CDR2 sequences are SGHDT and YYEEEE.

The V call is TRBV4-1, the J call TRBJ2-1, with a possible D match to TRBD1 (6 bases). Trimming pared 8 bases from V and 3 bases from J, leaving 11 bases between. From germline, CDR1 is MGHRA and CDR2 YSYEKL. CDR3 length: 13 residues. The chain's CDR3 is CASQGIGYNEQFF. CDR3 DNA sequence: TGCGCCAGCCAGGGGATCGGCTACAATGAGCAGTTCTTC.

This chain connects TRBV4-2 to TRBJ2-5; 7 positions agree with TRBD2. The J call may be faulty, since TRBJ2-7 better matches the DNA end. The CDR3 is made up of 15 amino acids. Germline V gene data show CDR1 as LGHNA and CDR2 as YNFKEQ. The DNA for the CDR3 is TGTGCCAGCAGCCAAGATTCCAGCGGGATCTACGAGCAGTACTTC. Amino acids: CASSQDSSGIYEQYF.

The CDR3 sequence: CATWGRDNTEAFF. The CDR3 region has the DNA TGTGCCACCTGGGGCAGGGATAACACTGAAGCTTTCTTT. The chain recombines TRBV6-1 with TRBJ1-1, with a tentative D call TRBD1 (5 bases). Trimming pared 10 bases from V and 2 bases from J, leaving 14 bases between. In germline, CDR1 is MNHNS, CDR2 SASEGT. CDR3 size: 13 residues.

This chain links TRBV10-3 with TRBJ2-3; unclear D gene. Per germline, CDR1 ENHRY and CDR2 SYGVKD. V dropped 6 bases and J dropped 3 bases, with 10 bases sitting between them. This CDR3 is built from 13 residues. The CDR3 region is CAISEKQTDTQYF. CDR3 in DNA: TGTGCCATCAGCGAGAAGCAAACAGATACGCAGTATTTT.

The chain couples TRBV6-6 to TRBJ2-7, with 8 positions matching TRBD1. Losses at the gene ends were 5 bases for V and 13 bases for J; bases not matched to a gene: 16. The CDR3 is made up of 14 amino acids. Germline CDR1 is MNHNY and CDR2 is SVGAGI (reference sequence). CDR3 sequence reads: CASSADRDGRRDYF. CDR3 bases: TGTGCCAGCAGTGCGGACAGGGATGGCCGGAGGGATTACTTC.

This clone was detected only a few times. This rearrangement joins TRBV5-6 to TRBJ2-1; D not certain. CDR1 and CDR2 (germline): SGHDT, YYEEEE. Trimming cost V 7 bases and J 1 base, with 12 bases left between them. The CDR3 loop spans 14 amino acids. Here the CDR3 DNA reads TGTGCCAGCGTAGAGCGTATTTCCTACAATGAGCAGTTCTTC. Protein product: CASVERISYNEQFF.

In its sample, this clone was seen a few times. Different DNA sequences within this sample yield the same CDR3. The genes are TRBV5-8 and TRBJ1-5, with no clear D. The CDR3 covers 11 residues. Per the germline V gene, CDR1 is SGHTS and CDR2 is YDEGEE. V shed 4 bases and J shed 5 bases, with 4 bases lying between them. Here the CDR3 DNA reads TGTGCCAGCAGCCCTTATCAGCCCCAGCATTTT. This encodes CASSPYQPQHF. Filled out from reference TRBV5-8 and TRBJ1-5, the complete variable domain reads EAGVTQSPTHLIKTRGQQATLRCSPISGHTSVYWYQQALGLGLQFLLWYDEGEERNRGNFPPRFSGRQFPNYSSELNVNALELEDSALYLCASSPYQPQHFGDGTRLSIL.

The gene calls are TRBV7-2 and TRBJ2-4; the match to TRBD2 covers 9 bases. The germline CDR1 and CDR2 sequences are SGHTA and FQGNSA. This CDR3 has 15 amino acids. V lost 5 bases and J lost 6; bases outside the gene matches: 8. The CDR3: CASSPRAGGSNIQYF. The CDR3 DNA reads TGTGCCAGCAGCCCGAGAGCGGGGGGATCAAACATTCAGTACTTC.

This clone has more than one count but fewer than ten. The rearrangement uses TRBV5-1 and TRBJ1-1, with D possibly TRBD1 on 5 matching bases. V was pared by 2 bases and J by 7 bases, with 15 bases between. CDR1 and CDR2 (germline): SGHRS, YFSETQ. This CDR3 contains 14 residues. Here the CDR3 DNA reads TGCGCCAGCAGCTTAAGTGTCCAAAGGGGTGAAGCTTTCTTT. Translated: CASSLSVQRGEAFF.

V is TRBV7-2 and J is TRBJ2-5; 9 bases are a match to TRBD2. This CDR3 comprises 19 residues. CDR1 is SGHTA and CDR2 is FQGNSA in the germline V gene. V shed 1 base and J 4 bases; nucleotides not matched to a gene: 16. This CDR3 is CASSLESGGGGAVGETQYF. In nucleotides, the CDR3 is TGTGCCAGCAGCTTAGAGAGCGGTGGCGGGGGGGCGGTTGGAGAGACCCAGTACTTC.

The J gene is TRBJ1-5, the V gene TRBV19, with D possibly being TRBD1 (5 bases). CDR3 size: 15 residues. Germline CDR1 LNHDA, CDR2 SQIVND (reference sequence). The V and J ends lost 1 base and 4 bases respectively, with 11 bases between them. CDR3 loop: CASSIVRGPNQPQHF. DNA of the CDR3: TGTGCCAGTAGTATAGTGCGGGGCCCAAATCAGCCCCAGCATTTT.

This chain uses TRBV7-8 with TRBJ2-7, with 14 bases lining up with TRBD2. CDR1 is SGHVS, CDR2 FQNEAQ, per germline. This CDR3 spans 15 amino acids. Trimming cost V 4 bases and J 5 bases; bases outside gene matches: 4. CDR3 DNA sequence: TGTGCCAGCAGCTGGGGACTAGCGGGAGCGGACGAGCAGTACTTC. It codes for CASSWGLAGADEQYF.